The 32 T cell receptor beta chains below all came from one sample that was sequenced in a study of blood T cell repertoires in COVID-19. Assay used: immunoSEQ multiplex PCR; TCRdb lists only in-frame clones, some missing. Of 85,000 to 110,000 clones listed, 70% to 90% are singletons. Sequenced input: peripheral blood. These receptors were collected from a woman in her fifties or sixties with acute or convalescent COVID-19.

The genes are TRBV2 and TRBJ1-1, with a tentative D call TRBD1 (6 bases). There are 13 residues in the CDR3. Between the trimmed V and J ends, which lost 6 bases and 3 bases, there was a span of 11 bases. Per germline, CDR1 SNHLY and CDR2 FYNNEI. Here the CDR3 reads CASRGQSYTEAFF. CDR3 nucleotides: TGTGCCAGCAGAGGACAGTCGTACACTGAAGCTTTCTTT.

The V gene is TRBV7-3, the J gene TRBJ1-5, with unresolved D. This CDR3 is built from 13 residues. Germline loops: CDR1 SGHTA, CDR2 FQGTGA. V lost 1 base, J lost 3 bases, and 4 bases lay in between. The CDR3 coding sequence is TGTGCCAGCAGCTTAAGGGCCAATCAGCCCCAGCATTTT. Protein sequence: CASSLRANQPQHF. The full variable domain, rest sourced from reference TRBV7-3 and TRBJ1-5, is GAGVSQTPSNKVTEKGKYVELRCDPISGHTALYWYRQSLGQGPEFLIYFQGTGAADDSGLPNDRFFAVRPEGSVSTLKIQRTERGDSAVYLCASSLRANQPQHFGDGTRLSIL.

This chain joins TRBV15 and TRBJ2-1; TRBD2 agrees at 7 bases. V was clipped by 8 bases and J by 5 bases; unmatched bases: 12. This CDR3 is 15 amino acids long. CDR1 is LNHNV and CDR2 is YYDKDF in the germline V gene (reference sequence). This chain's CDR3 is CATSSKASGHNEQFF. The CDR3, as DNA: TGTGCCACCTCCTCTAAGGCTAGCGGACACAATGAGCAGTTCTTC.

The chain has TRBV6-5 and TRBJ1-2, with D tentatively TRBD1 (5 bases). Trimming shortened V by 2 bases and J by 8 bases, and 15 bases separated the two germline ends. The CDR3 loop spans 14 amino acids. From germline, CDR1 is MNHEY and CDR2 SVGAGI. The CDR3 loop reads CASSYGAGANGYTF. The DNA of the CDR3 is TGTGCCAGCAGTTACGGGGCTGGGGCCAACGGCTACACCTTC.

The V and J genes are TRBV28 and TRBJ1-2; 9 bases are a match to TRBD1. This CDR3 region has 14 residues. The germline V gene has CDR1 MDHEN and CDR2 SYDVKM. V shed 5 bases, J shed 7 bases, and the junction held 8 bases outside the gene matches. The CDR3 sequence: CASSPDRGWIGYTF. DNA of the CDR3: TGTGCCAGCAGTCCGGACAGGGGTTGGATTGGCTACACCTTC.

The chain links TRBV11-3 to TRBJ1-1; no clear D. Trimming took off 2 bases at V and 3 bases at J, with 7 bases between the two ends. CDR3 length: 13 residues. CDR1 is SGHNT and CDR2 is YENEEA in the germline V gene. The CDR3 reads CASSLSRYTEAFF. The CDR3 DNA follows: TGTGCCAGCAGCTTATCACGGTACACTGAAGCTTTCTTT.

This chain links TRBV30 with TRBJ2-5; TRBD2 matches 8 bases. The V segment lost 6 bases and the J segment 5 bases; nucleotides outside the gene matches: 14. This CDR3 region has 15 residues. Germline CDR1 is GTSNPN and CDR2 is SVGIG (reference sequence). The CDR3 here is CACAPPGLVRETQYF. For the CDR3, the DNA is TGTGCCTGCGCACCCCCGGGACTAGTCCGGGAGACCCAGTACTTC.

V gene TRBV5-4 combines with J gene TRBJ1-2, with a possible D match to TRBD1 (5 bases). This CDR3 comprises 14 residues. In germline, CDR1 is SGHNT, CDR2 YYREEE (reference sequence). The ends were cut back, 6 bases at V and 7 bases at J, with 19 bases in the middle. For the CDR3, the DNA is TGTGCCAGCACCCCGCACCCTGGGACTCCTGGCTACACCTTC. Its protein product is CASTPHPGTPGYTF.

The chain uses TRBV6-6 and TRBJ1-2, with D unresolved. Germline CDR1 MNHNY, CDR2 SVGAGI (reference sequence). With 0 bases removed from V and 3 bases from J, the gap between germline ends came to 11 bases. The CDR3 extends over 15 amino acids. CDR3 amino acids: CASSYSGGSDYGYTF. The CDR3 DNA follows: TGTGCCAGCAGTTACTCGGGAGGGTCGGACTATGGCTACACCTTC.

The V call is TRBV19, the J call TRBJ1-6, with 9 bases aligning to TRBD1. Germline CDR1 is LNHDA and CDR2 is SQIVND (reference sequence). The CDR3 loop spans 14 amino acids. The ends lost 4 bases at V and 7 bases at J; junction bases unmatched: 2. CDR3 residues: CASSTGTGNSPLHF. Written as DNA, the CDR3 is TGTGCCAGTAGTACCGGGACAGGGAATTCACCCCTCCACTTT.

The chain is built from TRBV12-3 or TRBV12-4 and TRBJ1-1; D may be TRBD1 (5 bases). V was trimmed by 3 bases and J by 7 bases, leaving 12 bases between them. The CDR3 is made up of 13 amino acids. The CDR3: CASSLWGDGEAFF. CDR3 coding DNA: TGTGCCAGCAGTTTGTGGGGGGACGGTGAAGCTTTCTTT.

This chain links TRBV28 with TRBJ1-1, with D maybe TRBD1 (5 bases). Trimming stripped 3 bases from V and 2 bases from J, with 16 bases between. This CDR3 is built from 16 residues. The germline V gene encodes CDR1 MDHEN and CDR2 SYDVKM. CDR3 loop: CASSFWAGLGNTEAFF. In DNA form, the CDR3 reads TGTGCCAGCAGTTTTTGGGCAGGGTTGGGTAACACTGAAGCTTTCTTT.

This chain links TRBV29-1 with TRBJ1-2, with a possible D match to TRBD1 (5 bases). V was shortened by 6 bases and J by 4 bases, with 12 bases between the two germline ends. The CDR3 totals 12 residues. Germline CDR1 and CDR2: SQVTM and ANQGSEA. The chain's CDR3 is CSVGDSRYGYTF. DNA for the CDR3: TGCAGCGTCGGAGACAGTCGCTATGGCTACACCTTC.

This chain connects TRBV6-6 to TRBJ1-1, with TRBD1 identical over 8 bases. Germline assignment: CDR1 MNHNY and CDR2 SVGAGI (reference sequence). J lost 4 bases, V lost 2 bases, and 9 bases had no gene match. This CDR3 contains 16 residues. CDR3 nucleotide sequence: TGTGCCAGCAGTTACACGCCCAGGGGGCGCGCCACTGAAGCTTTCTTT. Translating gives CASSYTPRGRATEAFF.

This clone was observed a single time. The V call is TRBV29-1, the J call TRBJ2-3; 7 nucleotides align to TRBD2. The CDR3 has 13 amino acids. CDR1 and CDR2 (germline): SQVTM, ANQGSEA. Unmatched junction bases numbered 1, after V lost 1 base and J lost 3 bases. The CDR3 DNA follows: TGCAGCGTTGAAGGGACTAGAACAGATACGCAGTATTTT. It specifies CSVEGTRTDTQYF.

The chain links TRBV6-5 to TRBJ2-3; D is possibly TRBD2 (5 bases). V gave up 11 bases and J gave up 2 bases, with 11 bases separating them. The germline V gene encodes CDR1 MNHEY and CDR2 SVGAGI. This CDR3 contains 12 residues. The CDR3 DNA reads as TGTGCCCTAGGACTTATCACAGATACGCAGTATTTT. It encodes CALGLITDTQYF.

The chain is built from TRBV28 and TRBJ2-7, with TRBD1 identical over 8 bases. CDR1 is MDHEN, CDR2 SYDVKM, per germline. The CDR3 length is 14 residues. V shed 6 bases, J shed 3 bases, and the junction held 7 bases outside the gene matches. The CDR3 coding sequence is TGTGCCAGCAGACCCAGGACAGGGAACTACGAGCAGTACGTC. Its translation is CASRPRTGNYEQYV.

This chain links TRBV19 with TRBJ1-1; D remains unclear. This CDR3 contains 13 residues. V dropped 9 bases and J dropped 1 base, with 12 bases sitting between them. Germline assignment: CDR1 LNHDA and CDR2 SQIVND (reference sequence). CDR3 sequence: CASARVQNTEAFF. In nucleotides, the CDR3 is TGTGCCAGCGCGCGGGTACAGAACACTGAAGCTTTCTTT.

V and J are TRBV3-1 (or the pseudogene TRBV3-2) and TRBJ1-2; 7 positions match TRBD1. After removal of 1 base from V and 4 bases from J, the junction contained 6 bases not matched to a gene. Germline assignment: CDR1 LGHDT and CDR2 YNNKEL (reference sequence). The CDR3 runs 15 residues. In nucleotides, the CDR3 is TGTGCCAGCAGCCAAGGACAGGGACAGATCTATGGCTACACCTTC. Its protein product is CASSQGQGQIYGYTF.

This clone is a singleton in its sample. This chain connects TRBV7-9 to TRBJ2-1; TRBD1 matches at 10 bases. Germline V lookup: CDR1 SEHNR, CDR2 FQNEAQ (reference sequence). The CDR3 is made up of 15 amino acids. V shed 3 bases and J 6 bases; nucleotides not matched to a gene: 5. In DNA form, the CDR3 reads TGTGCCAGCAGCTTCCGGGACAGGGGTATCAATGAGCAGTTCTTC. Its translation: CASSFRDRGINEQFF.

For this clone: Relative to the germline gene, one junction end is altered; a read error may explain this. This sequence joins TRBV2 and TRBJ2-1, with D possibly called TRBD1 or TRBD2 (6 bases each). Germline lookup yields CDR1 SNHLY and CDR2 FYNNEI. The CDR3 has 15 residues. This chain's CDR3 is CASSEGGPNYNEQFF. The CDR3 DNA sequence: TGTGCCAGCAGCGAAGGGGGGCCAAATTACAATGAGCAGTTCTTC.

The chain carries TRBV10-3 and TRBJ1-6; 9 positions agree with TRBD1. V was pared by 9 bases and J by 10 bases, with 7 bases of the junction left unmatched. Germline V gene lookup returns CDR1 ENHRY and CDR2 SYGVKD. This CDR3 has 13 amino acids. The CDR3 bases are TGTGCCATGCGGGACAGGGAAGACTCACCCCTCCACTTT. Its protein is CAMRDREDSPLHF.

V usage is TRBV10-3 and J usage is TRBJ2-7, with a weak D call TRBD2 (6 bases). V was pared by 4 bases and J by 2 bases, with 12 bases between. The V gene's germline CDR1 is ENHRY and CDR2 SYGVKD. CDR3 length: 14 amino acids. The CDR3 sequence is CAISGPLAPYEQYF. In nucleotides, the CDR3 is TGTGCCATCAGTGGCCCACTAGCTCCCTACGAGCAGTACTTC.

The chain carries TRBV30 and TRBJ2-7; D is possibly TRBD1 (6 bases). Trimming took 3 bases from V and 1 from J, leaving 13 bases between them. CDR1 is GTSNPN, CDR2 SVGIG, per germline (reference sequence). There are 14 residues in the CDR3. The CDR3, as DNA: TGTGCCTGGAGCCGGGACACGGGATCCTACGAGCAGTACTTC. Protein product: CAWSRDTGSYEQYF.

The CDR3 spells CAISRDSYNSPLHF. The CDR3, as DNA: TGTGCCATCAGCCGGGACAGCTATAATTCACCCCTCCACTTT. V and J are TRBV10-3 and TRBJ1-6, with 7 positions matching TRBD1. The CDR3 length is 14 residues. CDR1 is ENHRY, CDR2 SYGVKD, per germline. V was clipped by 6 bases and J by 3 bases; unmatched bases: 2.

The sample holds a few counts of this clone. The V call is TRBV7-2, the J call TRBJ1-5; the D gene is possibly TRBD1 (6 bases). This CDR3 comprises 15 residues. Trimming left V 1 base short and J 7 bases short, with 14 bases between. The germline V gene has CDR1 SGHTA and CDR2 FQGNSA. This CDR3 is CASSLEGLGAQPQHF. As DNA, the CDR3 is TGTGCCAGCAGCTTAGAGGGTTTGGGGGCCCAGCCCCAGCATTTT.

The rearrangement uses TRBV28 and TRBJ1-5; D might be TRBD1 (6 bases). The V gene's germline CDR1 is MDHEN and CDR2 SYDVKM. The CDR3 extends over 15 amino acids. V lost 7 bases, J lost 2 bases, and 15 bases lay in between. CDR3 sequence reads: CASNQQGIGNQPQHF. The CDR3 DNA sequence: TGTGCCAGCAATCAACAGGGTATCGGCAATCAGCCCCAGCATTTT.

The chain joins TRBV3-1 (or the pseudogene TRBV3-2) to TRBJ1-6; 7 bases match TRBD1. Germline V gives CDR1 LGHDT, CDR2 YNNKEL (reference sequence). The CDR3 totals 15 residues. The trim removed 2 bases at V and 6 bases at J, leaving 4 bases unmatched. CDR3 sequence (DNA): TGTGCCAGCAGCCAAAGTAGGGACAGTAATTCACCCCTCCACTTT. It yields the protein CASSQSRDSNSPLHF.

The CDR3 DNA is TGTGCCAGCAGTTACCGGCAGGGGGCCCAACTCTATGGCTACACCTTC. Protein: CASSYRQGAQLYGYTF. The rearrangement links TRBV6-5 to TRBJ1-2; 8 bases match TRBD1. Germline loops: CDR1 MNHEY, CDR2 SVGAGI. The CDR3 loop spans 16 amino acids. V lost 2 bases and J lost 4; bases outside the gene matches: 9.

The chain uses TRBV19 and TRBJ2-7; TRBD1 aligns across 9 bases. Germline V gives CDR1 LNHDA, CDR2 SQIVND (reference sequence). Trimming removed 4 bases from V and 1 base from J; junction bases left unmatched: 5. The CDR3 is made up of 15 amino acids. Here the CDR3 reads CASSTQGTGSYEQYF. CDR3 DNA: TGTGCCAGTAGTACACAGGGGACAGGGTCCTACGAGCAGTACTTC.

This sequence joins TRBV6-5 and TRBJ1-4, with D possibly being TRBD1 (6 bases). V was trimmed by 0 bases and J by 6 bases, leaving 14 bases between them. The length of the CDR3 is 16 residues. Germline V gene sequence: CDR1 MNHEY, CDR2 SVGAGI. The CDR3 DNA reads TGTGCCAGCAGTTACTCTTGGGCGGGGGGCCATGAAAAACTGTTTTTT. Protein sequence: CASSYSWAGGHEKLFF.

The chain joins TRBV30 to TRBJ1-6; a weak D match, TRBD1 (5 bases). The CDR3 is made up of 13 amino acids. V gave up 3 bases and J gave up 12 bases, with 15 bases separating them. Germline assignment: CDR1 GTSNPN and CDR2 SVGIG (reference sequence). CDR3 sequence reads: CAWRNTGGIPLHF. The CDR3 DNA follows: TGTGCCTGGAGAAACACGGGGGGGATACCCCTCCACTTT.